The clone carrying this T cell receptor (beta chain) was recorded many times. Its antigen is not identified. The data were taken from a study of human T cells and chemical hapten exposure. The overall study: Read at 6 days, the patch tests placed 0.01% DPC on the upper back.

Per the authors' pipeline: Samples had a median of 95,638 TCRs, ranging roughly 20,000 to 690,600. TCRdb re-called the RACE reads with MiXCR, one entry per CDR3 protein. The V and J calls and clone size are TCRdb's, not the authors'. The sample records around 360,000 distinct CDR3 sequences, about 6% being singletons. Documented time point: patch test 2, 6 weeks after DPC sensitization. As to treatment: therapeutic diphenylcyclopropenone sensitization with weekly scalp DPC. Donors, patients with alopecia ranging from 18 to 70 years old and judged suitable for DPC, provided samples. CDR1 and CDR2 from the germline V gene are PRHDT and FYEKMQ (reference sequence). CDR3 size: 16 residues. V gave up 10 bases and J gave up 5 bases, with 24 bases separating them. Study-level results: The study found that DPC sensitization did not change TCRs above 1 in 1000 frequency.

The chain joins TRBV13 to TRBJ2-1; D perhaps matches TRBD2 (6 bases). Sequenced material: whole blood, taken in connection with sensitization to the hapten diphenylcyclopropenone (DPC). This clonotype was sampled from a woman aged 18 to 35 with alopecia areata. Some clones in this sample may be carry-over from other donors' samples. In DNA form, the CDR3 reads TGTGCCATGTCCGCCGGGACTCCTCTATTAAACAATGAGCAGTTCTTC. Translating gives CAMSAGTPLLNNEQFF.